This TCR beta chain was found in a study of radiation and T cells in renal cell carcinoma. The length of the CDR3 is 13 residues. The germline gives CDR1 MNHNS, CDR2 SASEGT. V was cut by 4 bases and J by 6 bases, with 13 bases left in between. Sample treatment: treatment-naive control, cytoreductive nephrectomy. Profiling relied on immunoSEQ multiplex PCR, and the TCRdb table lists in-frame clones only, not all of them. The sample yields 25,000 or so clones, around 50% seen once. V usage is TRBV6-1 and J usage is TRBJ2-7; TRBD1 might be the D (5 bases). The receptor was derived from a human donor with renal cell carcinoma. The sample here was tumor tissue, taken from a patient whose treatment was nephrectomy without radiotherapy. CDR3: CASSAKQVSEQYF. The CDR3 nucleotides are TGTGCCAGCAGTGCAAAACAGGTCTCCGAGCAGTACTTC.